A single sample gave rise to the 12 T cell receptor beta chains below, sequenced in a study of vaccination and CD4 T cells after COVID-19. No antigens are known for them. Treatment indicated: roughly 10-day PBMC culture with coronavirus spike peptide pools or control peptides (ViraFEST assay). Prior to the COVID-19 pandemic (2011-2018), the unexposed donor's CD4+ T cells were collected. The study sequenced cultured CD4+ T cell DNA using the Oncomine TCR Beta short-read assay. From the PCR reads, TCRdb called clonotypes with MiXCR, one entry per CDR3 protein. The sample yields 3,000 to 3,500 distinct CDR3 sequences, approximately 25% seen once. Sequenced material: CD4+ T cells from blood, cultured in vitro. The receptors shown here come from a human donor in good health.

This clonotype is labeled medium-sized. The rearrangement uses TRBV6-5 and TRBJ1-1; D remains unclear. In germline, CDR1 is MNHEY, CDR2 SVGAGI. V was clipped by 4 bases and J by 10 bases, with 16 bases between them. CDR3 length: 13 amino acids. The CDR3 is CASSSTVPSGAFF. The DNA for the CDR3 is TGTGCCAGCAGTTCTACCGTCCCGTCAGGAGCTTTCTTT.

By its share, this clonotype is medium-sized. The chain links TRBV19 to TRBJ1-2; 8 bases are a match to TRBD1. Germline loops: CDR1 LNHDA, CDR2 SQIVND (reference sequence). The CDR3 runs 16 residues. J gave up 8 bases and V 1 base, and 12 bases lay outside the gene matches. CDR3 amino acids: CASSIGPGGLSKGYTF. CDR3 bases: TGTGCCAGTAGTATAGGTCCAGGGGGCCTATCTAAAGGCTACACCTTC.

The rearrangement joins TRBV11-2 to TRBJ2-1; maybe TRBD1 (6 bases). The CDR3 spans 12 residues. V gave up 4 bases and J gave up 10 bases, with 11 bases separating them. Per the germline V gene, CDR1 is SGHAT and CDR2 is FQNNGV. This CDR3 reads CASSSLQGEQFF. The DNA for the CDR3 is TGTGCCAGCAGCTCCTTACAGGGAGAGCAGTTCTTC. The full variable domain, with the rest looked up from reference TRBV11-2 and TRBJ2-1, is EAGVAQSPRYKIIEKRQSVAFWCNPISGHATLYWYQQILGQGPKLLIQFQNNGVVDDSQLPKDRFSAERLKGVDSTLKIQPAKLEDSAVYLCASSSLQGEQFFGPGTRLTVL.

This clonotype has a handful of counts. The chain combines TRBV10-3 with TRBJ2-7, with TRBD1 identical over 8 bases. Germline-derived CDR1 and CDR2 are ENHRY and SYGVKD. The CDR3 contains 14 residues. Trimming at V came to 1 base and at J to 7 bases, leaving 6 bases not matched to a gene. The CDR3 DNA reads TGTGCCATCAGTGAGTTTCTACAGGGGGGAGAGCAGTACTTC. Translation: CAISEFLQGGEQYF.

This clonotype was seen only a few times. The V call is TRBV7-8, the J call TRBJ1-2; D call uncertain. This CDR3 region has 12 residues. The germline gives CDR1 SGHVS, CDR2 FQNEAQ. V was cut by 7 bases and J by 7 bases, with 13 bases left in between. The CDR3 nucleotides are TGTGCCAGCACCTTCCCCCTTGGTGGCTACACCTTC. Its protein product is CASTFPLGGYTF.

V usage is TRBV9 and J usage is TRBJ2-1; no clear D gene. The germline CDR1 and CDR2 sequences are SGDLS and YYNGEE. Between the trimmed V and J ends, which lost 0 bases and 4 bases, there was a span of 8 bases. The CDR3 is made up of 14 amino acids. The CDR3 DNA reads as TGTGCCAGCAGCGTAGCCCCATTTTACAATGAGCAGTTCTTC. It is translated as CASSVAPFYNEQFF.

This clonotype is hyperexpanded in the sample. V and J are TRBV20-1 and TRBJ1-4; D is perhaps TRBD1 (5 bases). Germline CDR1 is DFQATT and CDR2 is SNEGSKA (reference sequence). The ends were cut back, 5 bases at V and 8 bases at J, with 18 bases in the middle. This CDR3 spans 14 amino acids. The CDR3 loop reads CSARSGIGAEKLFF. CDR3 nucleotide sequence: TGCAGTGCTCGTTCCGGGATAGGGGCCGAAAAACTGTTTTTT.

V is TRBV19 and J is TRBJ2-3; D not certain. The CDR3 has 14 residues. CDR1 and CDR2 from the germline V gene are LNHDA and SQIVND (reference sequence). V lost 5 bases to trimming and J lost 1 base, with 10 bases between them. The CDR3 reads CASSVGTGTDTQYF. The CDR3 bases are TGTGCCAGTAGTGTCGGAACTGGCACAGATACGCAGTATTTT.

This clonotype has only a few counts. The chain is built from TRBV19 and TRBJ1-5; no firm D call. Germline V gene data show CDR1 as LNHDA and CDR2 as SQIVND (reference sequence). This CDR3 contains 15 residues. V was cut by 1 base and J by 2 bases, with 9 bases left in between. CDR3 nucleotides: TGTGCCAGTAGTATAGGGGGAAGGGGCAATCAGCCCCAGCATTTT. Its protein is CASSIGGRGNQPQHF.

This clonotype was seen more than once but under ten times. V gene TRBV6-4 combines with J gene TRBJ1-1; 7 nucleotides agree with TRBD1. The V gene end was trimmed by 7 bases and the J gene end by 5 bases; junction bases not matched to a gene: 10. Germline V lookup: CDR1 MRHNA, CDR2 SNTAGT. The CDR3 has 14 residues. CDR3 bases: TGTGCCAGCACCTCACGACAGGGTTGGACTGAAGCTTTCTTT. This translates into CASTSRQGWTEAFF.

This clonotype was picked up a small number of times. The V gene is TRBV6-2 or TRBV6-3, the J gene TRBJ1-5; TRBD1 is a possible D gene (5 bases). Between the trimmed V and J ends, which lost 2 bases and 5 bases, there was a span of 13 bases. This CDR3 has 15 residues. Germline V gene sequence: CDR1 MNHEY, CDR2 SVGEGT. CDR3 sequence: CASSYPRAGYQPQHF. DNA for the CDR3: TGTGCCAGCAGTTACCCCAGGGCAGGGTATCAGCCCCAGCATTTT.

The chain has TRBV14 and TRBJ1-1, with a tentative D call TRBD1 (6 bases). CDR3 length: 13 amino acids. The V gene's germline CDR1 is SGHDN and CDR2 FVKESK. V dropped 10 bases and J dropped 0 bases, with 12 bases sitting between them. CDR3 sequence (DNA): TGTGCCAACGGACAGTTCATGAACACTGAAGCTTTCTTT. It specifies CANGQFMNTEAFF. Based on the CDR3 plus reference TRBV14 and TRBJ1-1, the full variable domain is EAGVTQFPSHSVIEKGQTVTLRCDPISGHDNLYWYRRVMGKEIKFLLHFVKESKQDESGMPNNRFLAERTGGTYSTLKVQPAELEDSGVYFCANGQFMNTEAFFGQGTRLTVV.